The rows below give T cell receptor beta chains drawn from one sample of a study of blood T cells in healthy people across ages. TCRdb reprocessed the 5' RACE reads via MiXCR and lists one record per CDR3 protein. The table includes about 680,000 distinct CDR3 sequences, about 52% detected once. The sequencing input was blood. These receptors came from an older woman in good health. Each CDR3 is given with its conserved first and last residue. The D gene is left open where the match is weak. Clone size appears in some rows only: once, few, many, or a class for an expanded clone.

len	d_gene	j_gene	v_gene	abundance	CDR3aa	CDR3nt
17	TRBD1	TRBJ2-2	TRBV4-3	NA	CASSQDGTGGYTGELFF	TGCGCCAGCAGCCAAGATGGGACAGGGGGCTACACCGGGGAGCTGTTTTTT
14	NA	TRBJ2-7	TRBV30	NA	CAWSVGERSYEQYF	TGTGCCTGGAGTGTTGGGGAAAGGTCCTACGAGCAGTACTTC
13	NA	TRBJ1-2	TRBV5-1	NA	CASSVNSGRGYTF	TGCGCCAGCAGCGTGAATTCCGGTCGGGGCTACACCTTC
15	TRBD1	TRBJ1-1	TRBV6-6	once	CASSYGQGIRGGAFF	TGTGCCAGCAGTTACGGACAGGGTATACGGGGGGGAGCTTTCTTT
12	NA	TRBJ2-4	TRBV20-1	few	CSARQGQNIQYF	TGCAGTGCTAGACAGGGCCAAAACATTCAGTACTTC
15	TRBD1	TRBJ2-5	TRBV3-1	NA	CASSAPTGLSNEQYF	TGTGCCAGCAGCGCGCCGACAGGGTTATCCAATGAGCAGTACTTC
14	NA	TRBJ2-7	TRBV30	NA	CAWSVGGASDEQYF	TGTGCCTGGAGTGTAGGGGGGGCAAGCGACGAGCAGTACTTC
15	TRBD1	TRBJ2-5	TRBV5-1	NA	CASSWMTGVEETQYF	TGCGCCAGCAGCTGGATGACAGGGGTGGAGGAGACCCAGTACTTC
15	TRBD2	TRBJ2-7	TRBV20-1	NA	CSASRASGNTYEQYF	TGCAGTGCTAGTCGCGCTAGCGGGAACACCTACGAGCAGTACTTC
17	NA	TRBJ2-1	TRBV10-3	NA	CAISESTTRSWGNEQFF	TGTGCCATCAGTGAGTCGACAACCCGGTCCTGGGGCAATGAGCAGTTCTTC
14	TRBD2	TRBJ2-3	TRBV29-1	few	CSVASGIRTDTQYF	TGCAGCGTGGCTAGCGGGATTAGGACAGATACGCAGTATTTT
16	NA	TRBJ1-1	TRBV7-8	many	CASSLVSTGTDTEAFF	TGTGCCAGCAGCTTAGTAAGTACAGGGACGGACACTGAAGCTTTCTTT
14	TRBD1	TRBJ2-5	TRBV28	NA	CASSLYRGRETQYF	TGTGCCAGCAGTCTCTACAGGGGGCGAGAGACCCAGTACTTC
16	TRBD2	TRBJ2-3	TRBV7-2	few	CASSLPGGLSTDTQYF	TGTGCCAGCAGCTTACCGGGAGGACTAAGCACAGATACGCAGTATTTT
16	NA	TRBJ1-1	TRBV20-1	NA	CSARAHTRRWNTEAFF	TGCAGTGCTAGAGCCCATACCAGGAGGTGGAACACTGAAGCTTTCTTT